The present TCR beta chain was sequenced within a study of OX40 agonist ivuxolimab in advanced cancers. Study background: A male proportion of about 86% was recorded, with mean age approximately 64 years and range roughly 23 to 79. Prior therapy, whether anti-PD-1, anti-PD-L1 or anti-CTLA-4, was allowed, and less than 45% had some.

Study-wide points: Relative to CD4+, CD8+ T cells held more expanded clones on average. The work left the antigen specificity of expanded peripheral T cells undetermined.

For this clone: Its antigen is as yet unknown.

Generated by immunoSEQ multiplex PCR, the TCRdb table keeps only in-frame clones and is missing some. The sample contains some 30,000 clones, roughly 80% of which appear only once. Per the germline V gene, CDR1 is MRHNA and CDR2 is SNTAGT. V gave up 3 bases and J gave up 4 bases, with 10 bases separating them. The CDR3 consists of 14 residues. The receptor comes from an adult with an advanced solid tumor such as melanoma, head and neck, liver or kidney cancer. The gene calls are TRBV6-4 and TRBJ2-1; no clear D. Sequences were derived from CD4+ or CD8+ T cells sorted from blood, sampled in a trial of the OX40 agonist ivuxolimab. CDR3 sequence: CASSEETGYNEQFF. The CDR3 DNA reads TGTGCCAGCAGTGAAGAAACTGGGTACAATGAGCAGTTCTTC.